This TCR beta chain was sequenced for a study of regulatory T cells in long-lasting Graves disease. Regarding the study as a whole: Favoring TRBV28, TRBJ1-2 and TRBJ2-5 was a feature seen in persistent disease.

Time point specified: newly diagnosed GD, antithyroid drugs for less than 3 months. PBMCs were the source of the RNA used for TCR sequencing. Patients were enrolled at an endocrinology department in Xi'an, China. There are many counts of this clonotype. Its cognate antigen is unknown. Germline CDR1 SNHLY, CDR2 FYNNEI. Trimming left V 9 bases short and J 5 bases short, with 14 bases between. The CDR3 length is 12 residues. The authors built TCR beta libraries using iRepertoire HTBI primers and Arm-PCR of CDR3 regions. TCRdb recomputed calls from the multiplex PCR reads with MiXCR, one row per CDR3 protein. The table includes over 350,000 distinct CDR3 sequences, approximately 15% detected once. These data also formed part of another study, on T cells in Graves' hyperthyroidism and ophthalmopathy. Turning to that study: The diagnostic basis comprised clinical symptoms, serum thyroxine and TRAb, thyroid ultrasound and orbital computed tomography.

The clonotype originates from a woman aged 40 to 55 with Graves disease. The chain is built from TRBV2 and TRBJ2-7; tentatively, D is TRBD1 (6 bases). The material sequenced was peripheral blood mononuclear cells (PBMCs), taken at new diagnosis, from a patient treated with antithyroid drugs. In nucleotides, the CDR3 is TGTGCCAGTAAACAGGGTTCCCACGAGCAGTACTTC. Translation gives CASKQGSHEQYF.